This T cell receptor (beta chain) derives from a study of identical twins. This clonotype was detected ten times or more. Template switching, a step in the protocol, added a universal primer site, and cDNA carried unique molecular identifiers. TCRdb independently ran MiXCR on the 5' RACE reads; one entry per CDR3 protein. This sample has 350,000 to 500,000 distinct CDR3 sequences, with about 18% found just once. This CDR3 is built from 14 residues. CDR1 KGHDR and CDR2 SFDVKD come from the germline V gene. With 5 bases removed from V and 1 base from J, the gap between germline ends came to 8 bases. The sequenced material came from naive T cells sorted from blood. This clonotype was sampled from a man aged 45-65 years in good health. The chain carries TRBV24-1 and TRBJ2-1; D unresolved. The CDR3 coding sequence is TGTGCCACCAGTGGGAAGTCATCCTACAATGAGCAGTTCTTC. Residues: CATSGKSSYNEQFF.